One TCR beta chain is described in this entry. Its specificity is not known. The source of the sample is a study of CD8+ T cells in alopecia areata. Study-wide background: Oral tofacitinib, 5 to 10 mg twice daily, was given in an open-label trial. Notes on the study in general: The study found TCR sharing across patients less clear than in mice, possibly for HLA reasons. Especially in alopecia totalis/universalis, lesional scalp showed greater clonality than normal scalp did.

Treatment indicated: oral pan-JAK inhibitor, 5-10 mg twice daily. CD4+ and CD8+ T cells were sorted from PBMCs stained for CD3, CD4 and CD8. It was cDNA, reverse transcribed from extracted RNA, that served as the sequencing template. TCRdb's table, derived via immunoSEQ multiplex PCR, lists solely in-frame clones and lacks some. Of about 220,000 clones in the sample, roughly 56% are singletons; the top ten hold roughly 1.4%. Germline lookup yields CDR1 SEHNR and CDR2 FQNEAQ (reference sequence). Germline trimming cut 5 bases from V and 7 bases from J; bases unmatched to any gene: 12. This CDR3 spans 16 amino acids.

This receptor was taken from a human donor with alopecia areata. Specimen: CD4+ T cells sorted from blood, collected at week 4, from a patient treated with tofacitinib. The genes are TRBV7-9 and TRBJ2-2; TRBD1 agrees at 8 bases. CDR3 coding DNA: TGTGCCAGCAGCCTCGGGACAGGAAGAGTCGGCGGGGAGCTGTTTTTT. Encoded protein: CASSLGTGRVGGELFF.